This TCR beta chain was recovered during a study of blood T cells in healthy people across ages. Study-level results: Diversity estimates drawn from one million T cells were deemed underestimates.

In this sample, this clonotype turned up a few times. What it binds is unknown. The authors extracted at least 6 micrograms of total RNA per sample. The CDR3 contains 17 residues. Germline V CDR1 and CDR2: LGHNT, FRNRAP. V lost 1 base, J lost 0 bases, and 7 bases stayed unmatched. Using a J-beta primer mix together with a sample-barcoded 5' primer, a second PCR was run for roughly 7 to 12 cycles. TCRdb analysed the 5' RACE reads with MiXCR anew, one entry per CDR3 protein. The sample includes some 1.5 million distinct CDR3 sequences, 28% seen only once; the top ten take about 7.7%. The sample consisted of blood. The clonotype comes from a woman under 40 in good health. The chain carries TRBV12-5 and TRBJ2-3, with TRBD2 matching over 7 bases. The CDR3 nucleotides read TGTGCTAGTGGTTTGGCTTTCGGGCGGGGGAGCACAGATACGCAGTATTTT. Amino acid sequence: CASGLAFGRGSTDTQYF. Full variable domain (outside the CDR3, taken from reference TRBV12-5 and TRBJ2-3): DARVTQTPRHKVTEMGQEVTMRCQPILGHNTVFWYRQTMMQGLELLAYFRNRAPLDDSGMPKDRFSAEMPDATLATLKIQPSEPRDSAVYFCASGLAFGRGSTDTQYFGPGTRLTVL.